The T cell receptor beta chain described here comes from a study of blood T cells in healthy people across ages. The V and J ends lost 8 bases and 5 bases, in that order; junction bases with no gene match: 4. The CDR3 contains 13 residues. Germline V lookup: CDR1 ENHRY, CDR2 SYGVKD. Next came a second PCR, run for about 6 to 12 cycles, which used a sample-barcoded 5' primer along with a J-beta primer mix. MiXCR was run by TCRdb on the 5' RACE reads, yielding one entry per CDR3 protein. The data contain around 580,000 distinct CDR3 sequences, 45% to 55% of them singletons. What was sequenced was blood. The rearrangement uses TRBV10-3 and TRBJ2-1, with 9 bases lining up with TRBD2. This receptor was taken from a man older than 75 in good health. The CDR3 nucleotides read TGTGCCATCGCGGGGGGGGTCAACAATGAGCAGTTCTTC. This sequence encodes CAIAGGVNNEQFF.